Included here is one T cell receptor beta chain sequence, with context. The antigen remains unidentified. The CDR3 length is 13 residues. CDR1 is KGHDR and CDR2 is SFDVKD in the germline V gene. The V and J ends lost 5 bases and 13 bases respectively, with 19 bases between them. The source of the sample is a study of blood T cells in healthy people across ages. Study conclusions and caveats: The long-lived group displayed more naive CD4+ cells, plus higher diversity, than the aged donors did. The study lacked donor CMV status, which possibly confounded expanded clonotype changes.

Each individual donor underwent a draw of roughly 10 milliliters of peripheral blood. Isolation per sample recovered at least 6 million PBMCs. Primed by a sample-barcoded 5' primer and a J-beta primer mix, a second PCR proceeded for roughly 7 to 12 cycles. TCRdb re-derived calls from the 5' RACE reads in MiXCR, one entry per CDR3 protein. The sample lists about a million distinct CDR3 sequences, roughly half occurring once. This clonotype was obtained from a woman aged 60-75 years in good health. Sequenced input: blood. The chain is built from TRBV24-1 and TRBJ1-2; no definite D call. Here the CDR3 reads CATSATGRAGFTF. The CDR3 bases are TGTGCCACCAGTGCAACTGGCAGAGCCGGTTTCACCTTC.